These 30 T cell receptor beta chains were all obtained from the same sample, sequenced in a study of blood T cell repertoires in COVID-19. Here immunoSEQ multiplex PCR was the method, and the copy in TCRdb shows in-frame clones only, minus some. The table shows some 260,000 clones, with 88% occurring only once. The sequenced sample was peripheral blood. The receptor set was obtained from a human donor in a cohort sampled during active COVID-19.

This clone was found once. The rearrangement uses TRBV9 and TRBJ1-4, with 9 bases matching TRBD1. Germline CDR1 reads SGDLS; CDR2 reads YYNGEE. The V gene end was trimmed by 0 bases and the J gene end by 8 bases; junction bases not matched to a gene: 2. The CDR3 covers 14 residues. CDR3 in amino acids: CASSVGTGVEKLFF. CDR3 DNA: TGTGCCAGCAGCGTAGGGACAGGGGTCGAAAAACTGTTTTTT.

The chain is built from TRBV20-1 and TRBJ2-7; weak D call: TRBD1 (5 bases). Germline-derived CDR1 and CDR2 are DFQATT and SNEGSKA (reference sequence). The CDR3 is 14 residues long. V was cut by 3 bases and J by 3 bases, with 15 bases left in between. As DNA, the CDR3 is TGCAGTGCTAGTGTCTTGGACATAAACTACGAGCAGTACTTC. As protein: CSASVLDINYEQYF.

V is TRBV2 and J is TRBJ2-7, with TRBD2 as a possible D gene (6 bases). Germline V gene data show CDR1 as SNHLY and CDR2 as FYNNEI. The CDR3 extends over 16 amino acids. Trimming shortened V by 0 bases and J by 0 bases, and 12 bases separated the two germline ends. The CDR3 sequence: CASSEAVYGSSYEQYF. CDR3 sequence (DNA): TGTGCCAGCAGTGAAGCGGTCTACGGGAGCTCCTACGAGCAGTACTTC.

The CDR3 sequence: CASSGGQGALNTEAFF. The CDR3 coding sequence is TGTGCCAGCAGTGGGGGACAGGGAGCCCTGAACACTGAAGCTTTCTTT. The chain is built from TRBV6-4 and TRBJ1-1, with 9 nucleotides matching TRBD1. Germline CDR1 reads MRHNA; CDR2 reads SNTAGT. V lost 4 bases and J lost 0; bases outside the gene matches: 6. The CDR3 length is 16 residues.

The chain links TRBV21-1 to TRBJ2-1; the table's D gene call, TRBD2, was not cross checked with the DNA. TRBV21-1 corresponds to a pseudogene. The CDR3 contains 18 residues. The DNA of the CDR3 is TGTGCCAGCAGCAAAACTCCCTTTCCCAGCGGGAGGGCCGGCGAGCAGTTCTTC. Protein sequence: CASSKTPFPSGRAGEQFF.

The CDR3 reads CASSLGGQKETQYF. CDR3 bases: TGCGCCAGCAGCTTAGGGGGACAGAAAGAGACCCAGTACTTC. The chain is built from TRBV5-1 and TRBJ2-5; the match to TRBD1 covers 7 bases. V lost 2 bases to trimming and J lost 3 bases; unmatched junction nucleotides: 4. The germline gives CDR1 SGHRS, CDR2 YFSETQ. The CDR3 consists of 14 residues. Supplemented by reference TRBV5-1 and TRBJ2-5, the full variable domain reads KAGVTQTPRYLIKTRGQQVTLSCSPISGHRSVSWYQQTPGQGLQFLFEYFSETQRNKGNFPGRFSGRQFSNSRSEMNVSTLELGDSALYLCASSLGGQKETQYFGPGTRLLVL.

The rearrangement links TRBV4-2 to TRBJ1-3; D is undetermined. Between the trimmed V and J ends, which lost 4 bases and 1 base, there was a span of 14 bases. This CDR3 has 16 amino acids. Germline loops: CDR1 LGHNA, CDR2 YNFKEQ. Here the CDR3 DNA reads TGTGCCAGCAGCCCCCAATGGGGAGGGTCTGGAAACACCATATATTTT. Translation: CASSPQWGGSGNTIYF.

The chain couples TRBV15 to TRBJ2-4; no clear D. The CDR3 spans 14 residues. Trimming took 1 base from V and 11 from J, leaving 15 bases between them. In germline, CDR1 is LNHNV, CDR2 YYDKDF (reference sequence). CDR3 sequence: CATSRASRLWLQYF. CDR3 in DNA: TGTGCCACCAGCAGAGCGAGCAGGCTTTGGCTTCAGTACTTC.

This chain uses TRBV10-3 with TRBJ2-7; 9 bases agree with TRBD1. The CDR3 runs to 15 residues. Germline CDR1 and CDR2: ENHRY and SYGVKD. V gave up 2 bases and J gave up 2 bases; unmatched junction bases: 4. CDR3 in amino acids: CAISEGGQGPYEQYF. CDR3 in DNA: TGTGCCATCAGTGAGGGGGGACAGGGACCCTACGAGCAGTACTTC.

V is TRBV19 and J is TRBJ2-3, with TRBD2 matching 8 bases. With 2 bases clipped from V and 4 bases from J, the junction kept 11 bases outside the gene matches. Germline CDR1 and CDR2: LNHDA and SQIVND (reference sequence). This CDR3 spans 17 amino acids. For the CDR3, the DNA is TGTGCCAGTAGTATAAGGACTAGCAATCACCATCCAGATACGCAGTATTTT. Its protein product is CASSIRTSNHHPDTQYF.

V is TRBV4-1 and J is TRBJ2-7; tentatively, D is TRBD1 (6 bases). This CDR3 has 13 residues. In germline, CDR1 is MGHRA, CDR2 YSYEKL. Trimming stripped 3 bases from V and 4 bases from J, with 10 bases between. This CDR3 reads CASSHRTEYEQYF. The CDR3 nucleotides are TGCGCCAGCAGCCATCGGACAGAATACGAGCAGTACTTC.

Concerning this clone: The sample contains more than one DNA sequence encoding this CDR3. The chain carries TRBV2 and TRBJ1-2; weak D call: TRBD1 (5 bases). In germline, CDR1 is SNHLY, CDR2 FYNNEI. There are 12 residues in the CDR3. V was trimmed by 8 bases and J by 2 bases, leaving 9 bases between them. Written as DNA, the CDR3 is TGTGCCAGCTTAGCAGGGAACTATGGCTACACCTTC. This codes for CASLAGNYGYTF.

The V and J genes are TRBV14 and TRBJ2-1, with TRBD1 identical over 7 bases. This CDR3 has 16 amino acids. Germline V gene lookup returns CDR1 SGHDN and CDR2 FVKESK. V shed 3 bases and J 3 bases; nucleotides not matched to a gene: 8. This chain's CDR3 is CASSHYRGSIYNEQFF. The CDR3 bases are TGTGCCAGCAGCCACTACAGGGGATCTATCTACAATGAGCAGTTCTTC.

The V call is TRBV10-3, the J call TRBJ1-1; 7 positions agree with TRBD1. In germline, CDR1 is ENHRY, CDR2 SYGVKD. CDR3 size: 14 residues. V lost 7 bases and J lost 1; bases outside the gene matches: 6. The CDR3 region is CAITPRTGNTEAFF. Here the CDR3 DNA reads TGTGCCATCACCCCGCGGACAGGGAACACTGAAGCTTTCTTT.

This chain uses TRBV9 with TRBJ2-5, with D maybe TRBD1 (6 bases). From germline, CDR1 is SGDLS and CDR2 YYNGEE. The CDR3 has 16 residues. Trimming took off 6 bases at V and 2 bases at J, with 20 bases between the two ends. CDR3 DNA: TGTGCCAGCAATACTTCCCCCGAGGGGGAACAAGAGACCCAGTACTTC. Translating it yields CASNTSPEGEQETQYF.

DNA for the CDR3: TGTGCCAGCTCACCGGTTGCATCGACCCAGGTTAAGAACACTGAAGCTTTCTTT. Translating gives CASSPVASTQVKNTEAFF. This chain uses TRBV18 with TRBJ1-1; D call uncertain. Germline loops: CDR1 KGHSH, CDR2 LQKENI. V lost 3 bases, J lost 1 base, and 21 bases lay in between. The CDR3 spans 18 residues.

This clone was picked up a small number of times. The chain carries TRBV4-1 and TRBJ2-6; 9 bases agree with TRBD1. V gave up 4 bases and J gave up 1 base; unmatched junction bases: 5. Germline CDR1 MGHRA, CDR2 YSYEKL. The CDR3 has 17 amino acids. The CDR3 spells CASSPQGAGSGANVLTF. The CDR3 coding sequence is TGCGCCAGCAGCCCACAGGGGGCAGGTTCTGGGGCCAACGTCCTGACTTTC.

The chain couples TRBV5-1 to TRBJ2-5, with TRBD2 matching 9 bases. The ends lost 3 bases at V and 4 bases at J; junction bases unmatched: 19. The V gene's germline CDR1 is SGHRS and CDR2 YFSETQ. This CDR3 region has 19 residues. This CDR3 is CASSSGTIAGATTSETQYF. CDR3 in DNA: TGCGCCAGCAGCTCGGGCACGATAGCGGGAGCCACCACCTCAGAGACCCAGTACTTC.

The chain's CDR3 is CASRRTGTGGALHEKLFF. DNA for the CDR3: TGTGCCAGCAGACGTACCGGGACAGGGGGCGCGTTGCACGAAAAACTGTTTTTT. The chain combines TRBV14 with TRBJ1-4, with 12 bases identical to TRBD1. Germline-derived CDR1 and CDR2 are SGHDN and FVKESK. The CDR3 runs to 18 residues. J gave up 8 bases and V 6 bases, and 16 bases lay outside the gene matches.

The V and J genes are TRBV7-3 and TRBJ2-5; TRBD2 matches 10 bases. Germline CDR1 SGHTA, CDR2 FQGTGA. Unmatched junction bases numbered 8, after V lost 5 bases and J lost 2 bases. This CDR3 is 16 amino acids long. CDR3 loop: CASSPTAGGPQETQYF. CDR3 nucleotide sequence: TGTGCCAGCAGCCCCACAGCGGGAGGGCCTCAAGAGACCCAGTACTTC.

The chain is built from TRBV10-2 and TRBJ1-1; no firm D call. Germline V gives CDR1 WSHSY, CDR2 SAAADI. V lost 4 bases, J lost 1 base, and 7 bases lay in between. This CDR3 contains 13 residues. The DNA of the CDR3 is TGCGCCAGCAGTGTGGGCAAGAACACTGAAGCTTTCTTT. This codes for CASSVGKNTEAFF.

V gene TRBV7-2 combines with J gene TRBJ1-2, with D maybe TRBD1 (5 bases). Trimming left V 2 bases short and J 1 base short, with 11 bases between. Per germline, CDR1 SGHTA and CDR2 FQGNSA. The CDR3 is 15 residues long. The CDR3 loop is CASSLSGLSNYGYTF. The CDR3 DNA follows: TGTGCCAGCAGCTTATCAGGGTTAAGTAACTATGGCTACACCTTC.

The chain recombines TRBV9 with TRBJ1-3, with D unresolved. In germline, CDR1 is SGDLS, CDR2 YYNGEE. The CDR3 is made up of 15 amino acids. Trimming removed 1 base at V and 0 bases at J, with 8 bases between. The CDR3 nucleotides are TGTGCCAGCAGCGTATGGGCCAACTCTGGAAACACCATATATTTT. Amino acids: CASSVWANSGNTIYF. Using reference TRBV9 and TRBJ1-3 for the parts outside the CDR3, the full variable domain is DSGVTQTPKHLITATGQRVTLRCSPRSGDLSVYWYQQSLDQGLQFLIQYYNGEERAKGNILERFSAQQFPDLHSELNLSSLELGDSALYFCASSVWANSGNTIYFGEGSWLTVV.

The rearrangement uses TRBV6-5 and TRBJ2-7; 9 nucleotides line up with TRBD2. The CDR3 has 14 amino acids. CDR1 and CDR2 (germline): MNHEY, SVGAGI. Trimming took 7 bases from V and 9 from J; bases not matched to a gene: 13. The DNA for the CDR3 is TGTGCCAGCACCCCCCGGGGCGGGGGGGCCGGGCAGTACTTC. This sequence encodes CASTPRGGGAGQYF.

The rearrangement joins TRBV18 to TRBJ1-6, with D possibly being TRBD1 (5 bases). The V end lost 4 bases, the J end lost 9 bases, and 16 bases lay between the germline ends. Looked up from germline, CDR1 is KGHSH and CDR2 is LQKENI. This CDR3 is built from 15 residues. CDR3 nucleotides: TGTGCCAGCTCACTACCGGGGCATACGGGTTCACCCCTCCACTTT. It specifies CASSLPGHTGSPLHF.

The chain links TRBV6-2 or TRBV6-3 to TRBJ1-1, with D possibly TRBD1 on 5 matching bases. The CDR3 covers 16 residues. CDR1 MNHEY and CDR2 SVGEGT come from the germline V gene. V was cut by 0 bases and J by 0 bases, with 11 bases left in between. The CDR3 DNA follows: TGTGCCAGCAGTTACTCAATGACAGTCATGAACACTGAAGCTTTCTTT. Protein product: CASSYSMTVMNTEAFF.

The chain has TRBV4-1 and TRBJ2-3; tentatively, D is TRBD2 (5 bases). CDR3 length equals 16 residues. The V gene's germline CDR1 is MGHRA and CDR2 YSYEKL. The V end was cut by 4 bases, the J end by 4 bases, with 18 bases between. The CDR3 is CASSLQWGLRADTQYF. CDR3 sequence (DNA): TGCGCCAGCAGCCTCCAATGGGGATTGCGGGCAGATACGCAGTATTTT.

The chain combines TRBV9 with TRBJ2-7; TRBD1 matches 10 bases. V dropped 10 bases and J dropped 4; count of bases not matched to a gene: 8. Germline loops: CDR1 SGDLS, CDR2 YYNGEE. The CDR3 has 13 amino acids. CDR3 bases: TGTGCCCTCCCTGACAGGGGGCTATACGAGCAGTACTTC. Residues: CALPDRGLYEQYF.

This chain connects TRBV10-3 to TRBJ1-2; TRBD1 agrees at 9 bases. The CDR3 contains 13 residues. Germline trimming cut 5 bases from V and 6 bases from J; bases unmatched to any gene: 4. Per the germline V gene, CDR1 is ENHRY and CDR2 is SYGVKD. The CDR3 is CAISPDRGDGYTF. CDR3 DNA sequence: TGTGCCATCAGTCCGGACAGGGGAGATGGCTACACCTTC.

CDR3 loop: CAWSVRQGTNQPQHF. The CDR3 coding sequence is TGTGCCTGGAGTGTGAGACAGGGTACCAATCAGCCCCAGCATTTT. The chain couples TRBV30 to TRBJ1-5; 7 bases are a match to TRBD1. Losses at the gene ends were 0 bases for V and 3 bases for J; bases not matched to a gene: 5. Germline V CDR1 and CDR2: GTSNPN, SVGIG (reference sequence). The CDR3 has 15 amino acids.